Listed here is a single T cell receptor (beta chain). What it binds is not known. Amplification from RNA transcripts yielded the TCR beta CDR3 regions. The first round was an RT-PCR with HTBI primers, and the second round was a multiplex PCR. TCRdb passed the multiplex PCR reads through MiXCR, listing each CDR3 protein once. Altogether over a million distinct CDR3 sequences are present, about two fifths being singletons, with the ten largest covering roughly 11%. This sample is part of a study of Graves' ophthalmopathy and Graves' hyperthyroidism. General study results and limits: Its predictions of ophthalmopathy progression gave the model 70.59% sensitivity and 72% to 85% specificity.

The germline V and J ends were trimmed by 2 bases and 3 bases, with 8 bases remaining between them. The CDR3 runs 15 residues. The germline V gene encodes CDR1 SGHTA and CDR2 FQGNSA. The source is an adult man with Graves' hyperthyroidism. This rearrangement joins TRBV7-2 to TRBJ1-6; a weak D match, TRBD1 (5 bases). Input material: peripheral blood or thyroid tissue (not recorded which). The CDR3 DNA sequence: TGTGCCAGCAGCTTATTCGGGGGCTATAATTCACCCCTCCACTTT. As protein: CASSLFGGYNSPLHF.